This T cell receptor beta chain stems from a study of blood T cell repertoires in COVID-19. Study in general: Spain, Italy and the United States supplied samples that represented acute and convalescent COVID-19. The analysed material was cDNA or gDNA that came from T cells, B-cell-depleted T cells, or PBMCs.

Original analysis: How many nucleated cells were present was estimated from reference gene primer amplification. This table comes from immunoSEQ multiplex PCR, and its TCRdb copy is limited to in-frame clones, with some not included. V, J and clone size are those of that table, while D and trimming were read from the DNA. The repertoire holds approximately 98,000 clones, with about four fifths as singletons. The V gene end was trimmed by 8 bases and the J gene end by 6 bases; junction bases not matched to a gene: 4. CDR1 SEHNR and CDR2 FQNEAQ come from the germline V gene (reference sequence). The CDR3 is made up of 13 amino acids.

The sequenced material came from peripheral blood. The chain has TRBV7-9 and TRBJ1-4; 9 bases agree with TRBD1. The receptor was isolated from a woman in her seventies with acute or convalescent COVID-19. This CDR3 is CASGRDRDEKLFF. CDR3 DNA sequence: TGTGCCAGCGGCCGGGACAGGGATGAAAAACTGTTTTTT.